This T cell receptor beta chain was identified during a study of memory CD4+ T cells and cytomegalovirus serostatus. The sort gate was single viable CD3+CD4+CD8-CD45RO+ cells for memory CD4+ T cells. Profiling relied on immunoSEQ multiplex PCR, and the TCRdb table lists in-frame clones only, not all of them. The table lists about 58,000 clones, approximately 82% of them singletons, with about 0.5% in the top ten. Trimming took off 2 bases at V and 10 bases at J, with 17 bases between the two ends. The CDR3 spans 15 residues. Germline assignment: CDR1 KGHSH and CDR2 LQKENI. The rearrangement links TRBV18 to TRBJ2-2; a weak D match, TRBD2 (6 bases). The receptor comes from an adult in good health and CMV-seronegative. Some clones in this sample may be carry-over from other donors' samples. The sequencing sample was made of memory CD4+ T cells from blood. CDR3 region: CASSPYGSNLVELFF. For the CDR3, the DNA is TGTGCCAGCTCACCATACGGGAGTAACCTCGTGGAGCTGTTTTTT. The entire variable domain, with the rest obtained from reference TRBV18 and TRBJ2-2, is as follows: NAGVMQNPRHLVRRRGQEARLRCSPMKGHSHVYWYRQLPEEGLKFMVYLQKENIIDESGMPKERFSAEFPKEGPSILRIQQVVRGDSAAYFCASSPYGSNLVELFFGEGSRLTVL.